This T cell receptor beta chain came from a study of T cell repertoires in cytomegalovirus infection. TCRdb analysed the reads with MiXCR anew, one entry per CDR3 protein. Altogether hundreds of thousands of distinct CDR3 sequences are present, 35% to 45% being singletons, with the ten largest covering about 2.8%. In the case of this clonotype: This could be a read error, since a much larger clone is one nucleotide away.

The CDR3 contains 11 residues. Looked up from germline, CDR1 is MDHEN and CDR2 is SYDVKM. Trimming removed 7 bases at V and 3 bases at J, with 7 bases between. The sample comprised PBMCs. This receptor was taken from a human donor in good health (CMV status not recorded). Some clones in this sample may be carry-over from other donors' samples. This rearrangement joins TRBV28 to TRBJ2-7, with D uncertain. The CDR3 sequence: CASTQDYEQYF. The CDR3, as DNA: TGTGCCAGCACCCAGGACTACGAGCAGTACTTC. Supplemented by reference TRBV28 and TRBJ2-7, the full variable domain reads DVKVTQSSRYLVKRTGEKVFLECVQDMDHENMFWYRQDPGLGLRLIYFSYDVKMKEKGDIPEGYSVSREKKERFSLILESASTNQTSMYLCASTQDYEQYFGPGTRLTVT.